The T cell receptor beta chain described here comes from a study of cytomegalovirus exposure and HLA in healthy donors. Study-level points and caveats: One variant, a missense change in DCLRE1C, was linked in a later analysis to TCR beta V- and J-gene trimming. Analysis performed later found around 15,000 TCR beta sequences associated with HLA alleles at 0.05 false discovery rate.

Comments on this clone: Its antigen is unidentified.

The PCR had 60 Vbeta and 13 Jbeta primers. The table came from immunoSEQ multiplex PCR; TCRdb's copy has only in-frame clones and leaves some out. The profile shows about 160,000 clones, roughly 80% of them singletons. CDR3 size: 17 residues. Germline V gives CDR1 WSHSY, CDR2 SAAADI. V was trimmed by 8 bases and J by 4 bases, leaving 25 bases between them. J is TRBJ2-3 and V is TRBV10-2, with D perhaps matching TRBD2 (5 bases). The sequence was collected from a man younger than 35 in good health and CMV-seropositive. Input material: PBMCs. The DNA for the CDR3 is TGCGCCAGCGGAGGAGCGGAACCCCCCCAACCCTCAGATACGCAGTATTTT. Residues: CASGGAEPPQPSDTQYF.